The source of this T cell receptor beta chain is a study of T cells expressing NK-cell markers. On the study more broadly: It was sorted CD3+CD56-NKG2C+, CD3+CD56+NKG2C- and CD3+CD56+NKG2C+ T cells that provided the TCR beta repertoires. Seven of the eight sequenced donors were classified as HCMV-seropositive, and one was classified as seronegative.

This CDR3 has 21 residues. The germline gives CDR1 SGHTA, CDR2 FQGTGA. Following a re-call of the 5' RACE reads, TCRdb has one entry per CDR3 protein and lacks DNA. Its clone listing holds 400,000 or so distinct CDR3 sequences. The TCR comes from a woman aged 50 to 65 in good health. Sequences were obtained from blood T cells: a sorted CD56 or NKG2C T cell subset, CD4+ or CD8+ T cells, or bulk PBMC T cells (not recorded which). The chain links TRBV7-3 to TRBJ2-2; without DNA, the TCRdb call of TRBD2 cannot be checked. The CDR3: CASSLLPGLAGGKTNTGELFF.